This record looks at one T cell receptor (beta chain) sequence and its context. Its antigen is as yet unknown. CDR3 length: 16 residues. Germline V gene data show CDR1 as SGHRS and CDR2 as YFSETQ. Losses at the gene ends were 4 bases for V and 4 bases for J; bases not matched to a gene: 8. Samples of blood were obtained at baseline, on cycle 4 day 1, and on cycle 7 day 1. This record belongs to a study of OX40 agonist ivuxolimab in advanced cancers. Study-wide background: Among those enrolled, mean age was about 62 years (range 23 to 79) and 75% to 85% were male. Partial responses, seen in three patients, involved one hepatocellular carcinoma and two cutaneous melanomas. Study results and limitations: Blood T cells, both CD4+ and CD8+, expanded clonally by week 6 at 0.1 to 3.0 mg/kg.

Only in-frame clones appear in the TCRdb table, and some are missing; sequencing was by immunoSEQ multiplex PCR. The sample lists tens of thousands of clones, around 83% occurring once. The material was CD4+ or CD8+ T cells sorted from blood, obtained in a trial of the OX40 agonist ivuxolimab. This sequence was found in an adult with an advanced solid tumor such as melanoma, head and neck, liver or kidney cancer. The chain recombines TRBV5-1 with TRBJ1-1, with 12 positions matching TRBD1. This CDR3 reads CASSQGTGGASTEAFF. CDR3 nucleotide sequence: TGCGCCAGCAGCCAAGGGACAGGGGGCGCTTCCACTGAAGCTTTCTTT.